Below are 32 T cell receptor beta chains sequenced from a single sample in a study of CD8 T cells in ankylosing spondylitis. Notes on the study in general: Blood of patients with ankylosing spondylitis appeared to be characterized by a TCR beta motif of about 8 highly homologous variants.

These receptors have no identified antigens. TCRdb reprocessed the 5' RACE reads via MiXCR and lists one record per CDR3 protein. The data show roughly 700,000 distinct CDR3 sequences, 19% seen once. Source material: blood, either unsorted or a sorted T cell fraction (not recorded which). The receptors were gathered from a male donor with ankylosing spondylitis.

V is TRBV28 and J is TRBJ2-7, with D possibly TRBD2 on 6 matching bases. The CDR3 length is 13 residues. Trimming stripped 6 bases from V and 3 bases from J, with 12 bases between. In germline, CDR1 is MDHEN, CDR2 SYDVKM. The CDR3 protein is CASRARGVYEQYF. CDR3 coding DNA: TGTGCCAGCAGAGCCCGCGGGGTCTACGAGCAGTACTTC.

This clonotype was observed a few times. The J gene is TRBJ2-3, the V gene TRBV20-1; tentatively, D is TRBD2 (6 bases). This CDR3 is built from 14 residues. Per the germline V gene, CDR1 is DFQATT and CDR2 is SNEGSKA (reference sequence). The V and J ends lost 1 base and 4 bases respectively, with 12 bases between them. Here the CDR3 reads CSARVAGKADTQYF. The CDR3 bases are TGCAGTGCTAGAGTGGCGGGAAAGGCAGATACGCAGTATTTT.

Ten or more counts support this clonotype. The gene calls are TRBV15 and TRBJ2-1; D call uncertain. From germline, CDR1 is LNHNV and CDR2 YYDKDF (reference sequence). The V end lost 3 bases, the J end lost 2 bases, and 5 bases lay between the germline ends. This CDR3 is built from 13 residues. The CDR3, as DNA: TGTGCCACCAGCAGGGTTACCTACAATGAGCAGTTCTTC. Residues: CATSRVTYNEQFF.

The chain links TRBV20-1 to TRBJ2-1; D call uncertain. The CDR3 has 15 residues. V lost 5 bases, J lost 0 bases, and 14 bases lay in between. Per the germline V gene, CDR1 is DFQATT and CDR2 is SNEGSKA (reference sequence). CDR3 DNA sequence: TGCAGTGCTCAAGGCAAAGGTAGCTCCTACAATGAGCAGTTCTTC. Encoded protein: CSAQGKGSSYNEQFF.

The chain has TRBV4-3 and TRBJ2-6, with 7 bases lining up with TRBD1. The J segment lost 4 bases and the V segment lost 2 bases, leaving 11 bases of the junction unmatched. The germline V gene has CDR1 LGHNA and CDR2 YSLEER. This CDR3 region has 18 residues. The CDR3, as DNA: TGCGCCAGCAGCCAAAGATACAGGGGAGAGACGGGGGCCAACGTCCTGACTTTC. Translated, it gives CASSQRYRGETGANVLTF.

This clonotype was counted between two and nine times. The chain combines TRBV6-1 with TRBJ1-2; D gene unclear. The CDR3 is made up of 15 amino acids. V dropped 6 bases and J dropped 5 bases, with 19 bases sitting between them. Germline CDR1 reads MNHNS; CDR2 reads SASEGT. In DNA, the CDR3 is TGTGCCAGCAGCCTGTCTGGAAGGGAGGTATATGGCTACACCTTC. Translating gives CASSLSGREVYGYTF.

The sample holds a few counts of this clonotype. The chain carries TRBV24-1 and TRBJ2-5; 7 bases align to TRBD1. The CDR3 has 18 amino acids. V gave up 4 bases and J gave up 2 bases; unmatched junction bases: 15. The V gene's germline CDR1 is KGHDR and CDR2 SFDVKD. CDR3 amino acids: CATSEAGTAEYPQETQYF. CDR3 nucleotide sequence: TGTGCCACCAGTGAGGCCGGGACAGCCGAATATCCTCAAGAGACCCAGTACTTC.

This clonotype has more than one count but fewer than ten. The chain employs TRBV6-1 and TRBJ2-7, with TRBD1 matching 11 bases. The CDR3 spans 15 residues. Unmatched junction bases numbered 3, after V lost 3 bases and J lost 2 bases. The germline V gene encodes CDR1 MNHNS and CDR2 SASEGT. The CDR3: CASSDPGQGAYEQYF. CDR3 DNA sequence: TGTGCCAGCAGTGACCCGGGACAGGGGGCCTACGAGCAGTACTTC.

The chain is built from TRBV10-3 and TRBJ1-1, with D uncertain. V lost 0 bases, J lost 3 bases, and 11 bases lay in between. Germline-derived CDR1 and CDR2 are ENHRY and SYGVKD. The CDR3 has 15 residues. DNA for the CDR3: TGTGCCATCAGTGAGTCGCGAGGCTATTACACTGAAGCTTTCTTT. Translation: CAISESRGYYTEAFF.

This clonotype showed up just a few times. CDR3: CASRWWEGNTEAFF. The CDR3 coding sequence is TGTGCCAGTAGATGGTGGGAGGGGAACACTGAAGCTTTCTTT. This chain links TRBV19 with TRBJ1-1, with unresolved D. Trimming took off 6 bases at V and 1 base at J, with 12 bases between the two ends. From germline, CDR1 is LNHDA and CDR2 SQIVND (reference sequence). The CDR3 is 14 residues long. Based on the CDR3 plus reference TRBV19 and TRBJ1-1, the full variable domain is DGGITQSPKYLFRKEGQNVTLSCEQNLNHDAMYWYRQDPGQGLRLIYYSQIVNDFQKGDIAEGYSVSREKKESFPLTVTSAQKNPTAFYLCASRWWEGNTEAFFGQGTRLTVV.

This clonotype has a handful of counts. This chain uses TRBV7-9 with TRBJ2-3; D unclear. V was pared by 5 bases and J by 4 bases, with 10 bases between. This CDR3 has 13 residues. The V gene's germline CDR1 is SEHNR and CDR2 FQNEAQ (reference sequence). CDR3 residues: CASSPLRADTQYF. The CDR3 DNA reads TGTGCCAGCAGCCCCCTCCGGGCAGATACGCAGTATTTT.

This clonotype showed up just a few times. This chain links TRBV4-1 with TRBJ1-4; the D gene is possibly TRBD1 (5 bases). The CDR3 covers 14 residues. Trimming took 1 base from V and 5 from J, leaving 8 bases between them. Germline lookup yields CDR1 MGHRA and CDR2 YSYEKL. The CDR3 spells CASSQVGENEKLFF. The DNA of the CDR3 is TGCGCCAGCAGCCAAGTGGGGGAGAATGAAAAACTGTTTTTT.

The chain joins TRBV11-2 to TRBJ2-1, with 14 bases that match TRBD2. CDR1 is SGHAT and CDR2 is FQNNGV in the germline V gene. CDR3 length: 17 amino acids. The junction had 8 bases not matched to a gene; V was cut back by 3 bases and J by 7 bases. The CDR3 DNA follows: TGTGCCAGCAGCTTGCGACAGACTAGCGGGGGGGGGAATGAGCAGTTCTTC. Translated, it gives CASSLRQTSGGGNEQFF.

V and J are TRBV12-3 or TRBV12-4 and TRBJ1-1; TRBD1 matches 8 bases. Trimming took 4 bases from V and 5 from J; bases not matched to a gene: 3. The CDR3 covers 13 residues. This CDR3 is CASSSGTGTEAFF. CDR3 DNA: TGTGCCAGCAGTTCCGGGACAGGAACTGAAGCTTTCTTT.

This clonotype showed up just a few times. The genes are TRBV7-3 and TRBJ2-5; D is uncertain. The CDR3 extends over 13 amino acids. Per the germline V gene, CDR1 is SGHTA and CDR2 is FQGTGA. V was trimmed by 0 bases and J by 2 bases, leaving 4 bases between them. This CDR3 reads CASSLTWQETQYF. CDR3 DNA sequence: TGTGCCAGCAGCTTAACTTGGCAAGAGACCCAGTACTTC. The whole variable domain, filled in from reference TRBV7-3 and TRBJ2-5, reads GAGVSQTPSNKVTEKGKYVELRCDPISGHTALYWYRQSLGQGPEFLIYFQGTGAADDSGLPNDRFFAVRPEGSVSTLKIQRTERGDSAVYLCASSLTWQETQYFGPGTRLLVL.

The V and J genes are TRBV7-6 and TRBJ1-6; D is unclear. The CDR3 covers 13 residues. The germline V gene encodes CDR1 SGHVS and CDR2 FNYEAQ. With 4 bases removed from V and 5 bases from J, the gap between germline ends came to 6 bases. The CDR3 spells CASSYMDNSPLHF. The CDR3 DNA sequence: TGTGCCAGCAGCTACATGGATAATTCACCCCTCCACTTT.

The chain links TRBV2 to TRBJ2-3; no firm D call. Per germline, CDR1 SNHLY and CDR2 FYNNEI. Between the trimmed V and J ends, which lost 0 bases and 5 bases, there was a span of 12 bases. The CDR3 covers 15 residues. CDR3 amino acids: CASSEALGLGDTQYF. CDR3 sequence (DNA): TGTGCCAGCAGTGAAGCGCTGGGGTTGGGAGATACGCAGTATTTT.

This clonotype was detected ten times or more. A clone one base away is much larger, so this may be a read error. In DNA form, the CDR3 reads TGTGCCAGCAGCCGAAACAATGAGCAGTTCTTC. Encoded protein: CASSRNNEQFF. This chain uses TRBV7-9 with TRBJ2-1; no clear D gene. Trimming left V 5 bases short and J 5 bases short, with 4 bases between. The CDR3 spans 11 residues. Germline V gives CDR1 SEHNR, CDR2 FQNEAQ (reference sequence).

The chain recombines TRBV7-9 with TRBJ2-1; 9 bases match TRBD1. Germline CDR1 SEHNR, CDR2 FQNEAQ (reference sequence). This CDR3 comprises 15 residues. Trimming took 1 base from V and 6 from J; bases not matched to a gene: 4. The CDR3 coding sequence is TGTGCCAGCAGCTTAGGGACAGGGGCTTTCAATGAGCAGTTCTTC. It encodes CASSLGTGAFNEQFF. Together with reference TRBV7-9 and TRBJ2-1, the CDR3 gives the full variable domain: DTGVSQNPRHKITKRGQNVTFRCDPISEHNRLYWYRQTLGQGPEFLTYFQNEAQLEKSRLLSDRFSAERPKGSFSTLEIQRTEQGDSAMYLCASSLGTGAFNEQFFGPGTRLTVL.

This clonotype was recorded a few times. V is TRBV29-1 and J is TRBJ2-7, with 8 bases matching TRBD1. The length of the CDR3 is 13 residues. Germline V lookup: CDR1 SQVTM, CDR2 ANQGSEA. Losses at the gene ends were 6 bases for V and 4 bases for J; bases not matched to a gene: 8. The chain's CDR3 is CSVPGTGGYEQYF. The CDR3 coding sequence is TGCAGCGTCCCCGGGACAGGTGGATACGAGCAGTACTTC.

The gene calls are TRBV20-1 and TRBJ1-5; no clear D gene. Germline V CDR1 and CDR2: DFQATT, SNEGSKA (reference sequence). The CDR3 spans 13 residues. The V end was cut by 4 bases, the J end by 2 bases, with 9 bases between. The CDR3 loop reads CSANGGRNQPQHF. For the CDR3, the DNA is TGCAGTGCTAACGGCGGGCGCAATCAGCCCCAGCATTTT.

Only a few counts were recorded for this clonotype. The chain combines TRBV3-1 with TRBJ2-5; TRBD1 is a possible D gene (5 bases). V was pared by 2 bases and J by 0 bases, with 7 bases between. Germline CDR1 is LGHDT and CDR2 is YNNKEL (reference sequence). CDR3 length equals 14 residues. The CDR3 here is CASSQLTDQETQYF. The CDR3 nucleotides read TGTGCCAGCAGCCAATTGACAGACCAAGAGACCCAGTACTTC.

This clonotype occurred a few times. This rearrangement joins TRBV27 to TRBJ2-7; 7 positions agree with TRBD2. Germline V gene data show CDR1 as MNHEY and CDR2 as SMNVEV (reference sequence). V gave up 5 bases and J gave up 1 base; unmatched junction bases: 8. There are 15 residues in the CDR3. The CDR3 region is CASSTRAGRSYEQYF. The DNA of the CDR3 is TGTGCCAGCAGTACCCGAGCGGGGAGATCCTACGAGCAGTACTTC.

The V and J genes are TRBV4-2 and TRBJ2-7, with 13 bases fitting TRBD2. Trimming removed 1 base from V and 6 bases from J; junction bases left unmatched: 6. Germline V CDR1 and CDR2: LGHNA, YNFKEQ. This CDR3 spans 16 amino acids. The CDR3 DNA sequence: TGTGCCAGCAGCCAAGCCGGGACTAGCGGGAATATCGAGCAGTACTTC. Amino acids: CASSQAGTSGNIEQYF.

The table lists this clonotype with a few counts. The chain recombines TRBV10-3 with TRBJ1-3; no definite D call. Trimming pared 4 bases from V and 2 bases from J, leaving 9 bases between. The CDR3 contains 14 residues. Per germline, CDR1 ENHRY and CDR2 SYGVKD. CDR3 protein: CAISAEGAGNTIYF. The DNA of the CDR3 is TGTGCCATCAGTGCTGAAGGAGCTGGAAACACCATATATTTT.

The chain recombines TRBV6-1 with TRBJ2-2, with 10 positions matching TRBD1. V shed 6 bases and J 6 bases; nucleotides not matched to a gene: 7. The CDR3 covers 15 residues. Per germline, CDR1 MNHNS and CDR2 SASEGT. The CDR3 DNA sequence: TGTGCCAGCAGGCCTCCGGGACAGGGGTCCGGGGAGCTGTTTTTT. This sequence encodes CASRPPGQGSGELFF.

The chain is built from TRBV6-1 and TRBJ2-7; 7 bases line up with TRBD1. The germline V gene encodes CDR1 MNHNS and CDR2 SASEGT. The CDR3 covers 13 residues. The ends lost 11 bases at V and 0 bases at J; junction bases unmatched: 7. The CDR3 loop is CAGKTGLSYEQYF. The CDR3 bases are TGTGCCGGAAAGACAGGGCTCTCCTACGAGCAGTACTTC.

This clonotype was observed at least ten times. The genes are TRBV12-3 or TRBV12-4 and TRBJ2-2, with D possibly matching TRBD1 (6 bases). Trimming pared 6 bases from V and 5 bases from J, leaving 16 bases between. The CDR3 is 15 amino acids. Here the CDR3 reads CASSPNRVHTGELFF. The CDR3 region has the DNA TGTGCCAGCAGCCCCAACAGGGTTCATACCGGGGAGCTGTTTTTT.

The CDR3 DNA is TGCGCCAGCAGCTTCCAGCGGGGGGGCCCCTACGAGCAGTACTTC. It specifies CASSFQRGGPYEQYF. This chain connects TRBV5-1 to TRBJ2-7, with 10 bases matching TRBD2. The V and J ends lost 2 bases and 2 bases, in that order; junction bases with no gene match: 4. The V gene's germline CDR1 is SGHRS and CDR2 YFSETQ. This CDR3 region has 15 residues.

This clonotype has ten or more counts. The rearrangement uses TRBV16 and TRBJ2-1; D is unclear. Germline V lookup: CDR1 KGHSY, CDR2 FQNENV. Trimming left V 8 bases short and J 10 bases short, with 21 bases between. The CDR3 is 14 amino acids. The CDR3 DNA sequence: TGTGCCAGCCAGTGGGCCCCACTCCGTCCGGAGCAGTTCTTC. It encodes CASQWAPLRPEQFF.

The V call is TRBV20-1, the J call TRBJ2-1, with a possible D match to TRBD2 (6 bases). Germline-derived CDR1 and CDR2 are DFQATT and SNEGSKA (reference sequence). V dropped 6 bases and J dropped 2 bases, with 17 bases sitting between them. The CDR3 length is 15 residues. DNA of the CDR3: TGCAGTGCGCCTCCGACTAGAGGACCCTACAATGAGCAGTTCTTC. Translating it yields CSAPPTRGPYNEQFF.

The CDR3 loop is CASSLDQHQPQHF. The CDR3 DNA follows: TGTGCCAGCAGCTTAGACCAGCATCAGCCCCAGCATTTT. The rearrangement joins TRBV7-2 to TRBJ1-5; D is undetermined. The germline V gene has CDR1 SGHTA and CDR2 FQGNSA. CDR3 length equals 13 residues. Trimming took off 1 base at V and 5 bases at J, with 6 bases between the two ends.